Listed here is a single T cell receptor (beta chain). Its matching antigen is unknown. These data originate in a study of blood T cells in healthy people across ages. Study observations and caveats: Higher diversity and more naive CD4+ cells were features of long-lived donors, compared to aged donors. Per million T cells, TCR beta diversity dropped about linearly as age rose.

Caucasian individuals from Russia who were healthy and aged roughly 6 to 100 acted as donors. A second PCR of 7 to 11 cycles used a sample-barcoded 5' primer and a J-beta primer mix. TCRdb used MiXCR to reprocess the 5' RACE reads, holding one entry per CDR3 protein. The sample has roughly 1,800,000 distinct CDR3 sequences, less than 50% seen once. The CDR3 covers 15 residues. The germline gives CDR1 DFQATT, CDR2 SNEGSKA (reference sequence). Unmatched junction bases numbered 13, after V lost 6 bases and J lost 5 bases. Input material: blood. The TCR comes from a woman in her thirties or forties in good health. This sequence joins TRBV20-1 and TRBJ2-7; 10 bases align to TRBD1. The CDR3 spells CSAIPRQGARNEQYF. CDR3 coding DNA: TGCAGTGCCATTCCTCGACAGGGGGCGAGAAACGAGCAGTACTTC.